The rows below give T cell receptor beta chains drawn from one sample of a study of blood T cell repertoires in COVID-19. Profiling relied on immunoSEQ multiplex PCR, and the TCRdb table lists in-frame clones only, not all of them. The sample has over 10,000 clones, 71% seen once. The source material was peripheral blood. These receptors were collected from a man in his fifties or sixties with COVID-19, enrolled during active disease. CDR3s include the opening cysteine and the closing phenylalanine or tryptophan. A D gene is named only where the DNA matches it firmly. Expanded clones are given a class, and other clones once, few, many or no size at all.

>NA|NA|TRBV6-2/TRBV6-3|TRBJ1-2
CASSLGVLYGYTF
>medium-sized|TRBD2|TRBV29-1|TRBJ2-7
CSVPKTSGAPYEQYF
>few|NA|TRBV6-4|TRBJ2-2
CASSGQGGTGELFF
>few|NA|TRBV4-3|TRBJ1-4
CASSLAPAEATNEKLFF
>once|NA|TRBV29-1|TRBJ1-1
CSVEGQGSTEAFF
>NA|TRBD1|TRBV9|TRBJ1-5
CASSATGVNQPQHF
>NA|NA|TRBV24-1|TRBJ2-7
CATSLGGSSYEQYF
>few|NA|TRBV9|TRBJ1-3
CASSVGPAGPGNTIYF
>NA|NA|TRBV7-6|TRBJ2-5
CASSYGNRDNQETQYF
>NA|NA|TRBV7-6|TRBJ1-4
CASSQPGLGLLSEKLFF
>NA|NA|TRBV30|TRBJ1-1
CAWTGDQSPVGNTEAFF
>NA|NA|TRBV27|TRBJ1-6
CASSSLDRPYNSPLHF
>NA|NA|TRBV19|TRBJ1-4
CASSARGLTNEKLFF
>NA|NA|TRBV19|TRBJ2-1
CATASGDEQFF
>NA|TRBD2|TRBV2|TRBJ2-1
CASSVGGSSYNEQFF
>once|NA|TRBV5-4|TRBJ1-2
CTSSFDRSDGYTF
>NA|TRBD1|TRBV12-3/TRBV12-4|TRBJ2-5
CASSLTGGETQYF
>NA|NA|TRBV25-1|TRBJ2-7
CASSGGREQYF
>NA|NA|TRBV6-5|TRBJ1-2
CASSYFRNYGYTF
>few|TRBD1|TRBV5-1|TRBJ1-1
CASSFTGVDTEAFF
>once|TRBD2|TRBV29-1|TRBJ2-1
CSVEGLAGWINEQFF
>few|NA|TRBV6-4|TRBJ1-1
CASSAGDHTEAFF
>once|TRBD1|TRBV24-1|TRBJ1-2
CATSDFGQGYGYTF
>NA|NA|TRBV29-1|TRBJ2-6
CSVEGSGYGANVLTF
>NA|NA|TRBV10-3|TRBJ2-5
CAISVGGAETQYF
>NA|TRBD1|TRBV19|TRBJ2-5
CASSAQSYRGLRETQYF
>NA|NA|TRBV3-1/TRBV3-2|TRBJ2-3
CASSQYRVAMEVDTQYF
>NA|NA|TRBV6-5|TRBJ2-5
CASRVGVGGTQYF
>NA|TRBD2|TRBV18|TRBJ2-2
CASSTILAGANTGELFF
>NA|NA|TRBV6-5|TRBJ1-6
CASLRSYNSPLHF
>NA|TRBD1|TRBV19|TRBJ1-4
CASTPAGGHEKLFF
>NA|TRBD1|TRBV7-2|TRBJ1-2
CASSHDRGRNYGYTF
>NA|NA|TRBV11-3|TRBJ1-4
CASSLGETGTREKLFF
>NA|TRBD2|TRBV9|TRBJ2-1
CASSGRRTSGANYNEQFF
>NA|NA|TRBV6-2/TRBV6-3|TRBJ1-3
CASSLDNGNTIYF
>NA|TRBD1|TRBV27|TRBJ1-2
CASSWRQGGGYGYTF
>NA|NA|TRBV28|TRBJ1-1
CASSLYPAGRGNTEAFF
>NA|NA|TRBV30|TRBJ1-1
CAWRREVWYTEAFF
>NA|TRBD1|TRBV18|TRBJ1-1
CASSPRDRINTEAFF
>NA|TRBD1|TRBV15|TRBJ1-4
CATSRGSGQGIWGTNEKLFF
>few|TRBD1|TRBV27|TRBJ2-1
CASSPLTGGPPILNNEQFF
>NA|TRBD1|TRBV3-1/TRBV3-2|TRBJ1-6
CASSQGNRGNSPLHF
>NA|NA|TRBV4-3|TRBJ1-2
CASSQDVLVYGYTF